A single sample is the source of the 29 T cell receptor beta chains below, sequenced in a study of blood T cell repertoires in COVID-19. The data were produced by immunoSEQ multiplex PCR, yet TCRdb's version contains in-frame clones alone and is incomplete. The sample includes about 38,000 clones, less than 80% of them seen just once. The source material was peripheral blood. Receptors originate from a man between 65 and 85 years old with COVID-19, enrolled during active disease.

Here the CDR3 DNA reads TGTGCCAGCAGTTACCCTAGCGGGGGGCGCCGTTACGAGCAGTACTTC. It codes for CASSYPSGGRRYEQYF. The genes are TRBV6-2 or TRBV6-3 and TRBJ2-7; TRBD2 matches at 11 bases. The CDR3 has 16 amino acids. J lost 4 bases, V lost 2 bases, and 7 bases had no gene match. The germline CDR1 and CDR2 sequences are MNHEY and SVGEGT.

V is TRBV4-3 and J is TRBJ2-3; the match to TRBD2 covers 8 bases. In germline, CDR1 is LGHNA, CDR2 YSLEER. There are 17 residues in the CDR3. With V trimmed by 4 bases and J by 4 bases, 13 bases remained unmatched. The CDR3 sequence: CASSLLGVAGTADTQYF. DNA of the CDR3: TGCGCCAGCAGCCTGCTGGGGGTAGCGGGGACCGCAGATACGCAGTATTTT.

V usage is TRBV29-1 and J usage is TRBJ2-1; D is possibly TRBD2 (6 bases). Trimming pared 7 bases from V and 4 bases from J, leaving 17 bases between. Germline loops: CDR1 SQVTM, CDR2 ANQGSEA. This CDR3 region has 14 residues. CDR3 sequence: CSATTGVGYNEQFF. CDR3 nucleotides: TGCAGCGCAACAACGGGGGTGGGTTACAATGAGCAGTTCTTC.

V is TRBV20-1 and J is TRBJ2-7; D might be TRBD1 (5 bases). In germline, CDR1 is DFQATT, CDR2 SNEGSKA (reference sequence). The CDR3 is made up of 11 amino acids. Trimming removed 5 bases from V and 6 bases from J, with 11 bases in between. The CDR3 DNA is TGCAGTGCTTCCGACAGTATCGAGCAGTACTTC. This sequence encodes CSASDSIEQYF.

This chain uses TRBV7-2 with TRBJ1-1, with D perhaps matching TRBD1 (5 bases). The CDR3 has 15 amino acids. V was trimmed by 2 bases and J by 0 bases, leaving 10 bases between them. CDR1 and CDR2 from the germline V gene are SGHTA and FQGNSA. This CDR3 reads CASSLTTGLNTEAFF. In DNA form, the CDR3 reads TGTGCCAGCAGCTTAACCACAGGACTGAACACTGAAGCTTTCTTT. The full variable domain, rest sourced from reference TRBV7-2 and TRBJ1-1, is GAGVSQSPSNKVTEKGKDVELRCDPISGHTALYWYRQSLGQGLEFLIYFQGNSAPDKSGLPSDRFSAERTGGSVSTLTIQRTQQEDSAVYLCASSLTTGLNTEAFFGQGTRLTVV.

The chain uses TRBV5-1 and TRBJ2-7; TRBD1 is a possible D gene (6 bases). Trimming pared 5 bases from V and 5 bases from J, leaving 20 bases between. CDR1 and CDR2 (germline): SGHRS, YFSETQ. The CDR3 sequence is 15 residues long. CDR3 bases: TGCGCCAGCAGGGACAGAGGGTGGTGGTCGAACGAGCAGTACTTC. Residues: CASRDRGWWSNEQYF.

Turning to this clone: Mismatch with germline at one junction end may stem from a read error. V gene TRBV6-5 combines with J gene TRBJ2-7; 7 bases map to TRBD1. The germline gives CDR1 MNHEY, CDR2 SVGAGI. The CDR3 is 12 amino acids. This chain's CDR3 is CASSYARDREFF. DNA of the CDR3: TGTGCCAGCAGTTATGCGAGAGACAGGGAATTCTTC.

The CDR3, as DNA: TGTGCCAGCGGAAGGGGGGGCGGCTACACCTTC. Translated: CASGRGGGYTF. V is TRBV2 and J is TRBJ1-2, with D tentatively TRBD1 (6 bases). CDR1 and CDR2 (germline): SNHLY, FYNNEI. This CDR3 spans 11 amino acids. The ends were cut back, 8 bases at V and 8 bases at J, with 12 bases in the middle.

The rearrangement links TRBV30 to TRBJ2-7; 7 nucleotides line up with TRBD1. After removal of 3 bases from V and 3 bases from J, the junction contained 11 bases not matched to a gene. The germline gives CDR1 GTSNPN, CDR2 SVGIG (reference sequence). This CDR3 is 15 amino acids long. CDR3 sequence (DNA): TGTGCCTGGAGCGCGACAGGGATGGGAATCTACGAGCAGTACTTC. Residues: CAWSATGMGIYEQYF.

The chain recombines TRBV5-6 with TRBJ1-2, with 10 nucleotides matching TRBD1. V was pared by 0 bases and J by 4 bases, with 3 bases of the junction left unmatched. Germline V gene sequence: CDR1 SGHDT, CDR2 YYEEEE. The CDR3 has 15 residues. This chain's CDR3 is CASSLETGGFYGYTF. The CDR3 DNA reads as TGTGCCAGCAGCTTGGAGACAGGGGGCTTCTATGGCTACACCTTC. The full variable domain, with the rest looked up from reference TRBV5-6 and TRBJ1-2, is DAGVTQSPTHLIKTRGQQVTLRCSPKSGHDTVSWYQQALGQGPQFIFQYYEEEERQRGNFPDRFSGHQFPNYSSELNVNALLLGDSALYLCASSLETGGFYGYTFGSGTRLTVV.

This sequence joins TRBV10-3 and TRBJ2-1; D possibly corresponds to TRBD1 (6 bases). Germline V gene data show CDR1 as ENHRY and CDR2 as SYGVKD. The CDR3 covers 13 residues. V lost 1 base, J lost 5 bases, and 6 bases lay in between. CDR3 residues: CAISEWDNNEQFF. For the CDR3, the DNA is TGTGCCATCAGTGAGTGGGACAACAATGAGCAGTTCTTC.

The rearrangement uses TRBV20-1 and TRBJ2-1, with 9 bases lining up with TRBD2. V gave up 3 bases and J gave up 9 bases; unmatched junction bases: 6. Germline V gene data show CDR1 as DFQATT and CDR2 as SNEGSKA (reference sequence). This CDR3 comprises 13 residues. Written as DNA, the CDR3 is TGCAGTGCTAGTGCGGGAGGGCCGGGTGAGCAGTTCTTC. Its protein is CSASAGGPGEQFF.

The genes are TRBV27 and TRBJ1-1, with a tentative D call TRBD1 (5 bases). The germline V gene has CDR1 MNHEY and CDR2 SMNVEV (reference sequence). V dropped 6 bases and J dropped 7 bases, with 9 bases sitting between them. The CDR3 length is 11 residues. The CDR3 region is CASRGLGEAFF. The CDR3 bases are TGTGCCAGCAGGGGGCTCGGTGAAGCTTTCTTT.

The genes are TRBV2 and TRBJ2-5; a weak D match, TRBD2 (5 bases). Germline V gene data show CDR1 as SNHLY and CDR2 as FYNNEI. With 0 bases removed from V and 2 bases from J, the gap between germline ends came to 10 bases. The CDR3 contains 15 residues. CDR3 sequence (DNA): TGTGCCAGCAGTGAAGCGACACGGGGACAAGAGACCCAGTACTTC. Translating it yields CASSEATRGQETQYF.

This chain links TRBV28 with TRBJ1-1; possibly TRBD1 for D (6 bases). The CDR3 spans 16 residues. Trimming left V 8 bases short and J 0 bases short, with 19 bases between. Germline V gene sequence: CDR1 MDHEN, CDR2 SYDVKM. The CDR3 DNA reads TGTGCCAGCCGAAGGACAGACAGATTCATGAACACTGAAGCTTTCTTT. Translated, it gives CASRRTDRFMNTEAFF.

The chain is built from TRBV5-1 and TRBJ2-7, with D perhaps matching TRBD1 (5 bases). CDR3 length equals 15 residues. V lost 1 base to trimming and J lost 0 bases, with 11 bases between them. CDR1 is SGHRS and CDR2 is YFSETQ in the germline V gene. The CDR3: CASSLRQGSSYEQYF. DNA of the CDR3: TGCGCCAGCAGCTTGAGGCAGGGTAGCTCCTACGAGCAGTACTTC.

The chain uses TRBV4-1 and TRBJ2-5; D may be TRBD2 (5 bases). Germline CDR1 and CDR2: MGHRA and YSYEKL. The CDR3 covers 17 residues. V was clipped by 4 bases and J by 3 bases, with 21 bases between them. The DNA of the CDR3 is TGCGCCAGCAGCCGCCTGCCCCTAGCAAAGGGTGAAGAGACCCAGTACTTC. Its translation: CASSRLPLAKGEETQYF.

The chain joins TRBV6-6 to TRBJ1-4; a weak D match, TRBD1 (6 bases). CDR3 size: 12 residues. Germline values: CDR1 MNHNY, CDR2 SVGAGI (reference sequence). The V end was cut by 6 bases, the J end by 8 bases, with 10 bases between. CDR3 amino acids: CASSVDREKLFF. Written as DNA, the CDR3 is TGTGCCAGCAGCGTGGACAGAGAAAAACTGTTTTTT.

The CDR3 loop is CASSVRVGAYEQYF. The CDR3 DNA reads as TGTGCCAGCAGCGTCCGGGTGGGGGCGTACGAGCAGTACTTC. The gene calls are TRBV7-9 and TRBJ2-7; D is perhaps TRBD1 (6 bases). CDR3 length: 14 residues. The V and J ends lost 5 bases and 4 bases respectively, with 15 bases between them. Germline values: CDR1 SEHNR, CDR2 FQNEAQ (reference sequence).

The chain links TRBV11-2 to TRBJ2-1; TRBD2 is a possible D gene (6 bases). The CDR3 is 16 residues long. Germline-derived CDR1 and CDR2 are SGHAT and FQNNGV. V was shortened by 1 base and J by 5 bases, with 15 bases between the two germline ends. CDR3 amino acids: CASSLGRGAPNNEQFF. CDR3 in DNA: TGTGCCAGCAGCTTAGGACGCGGGGCCCCCAACAATGAGCAGTTCTTC.

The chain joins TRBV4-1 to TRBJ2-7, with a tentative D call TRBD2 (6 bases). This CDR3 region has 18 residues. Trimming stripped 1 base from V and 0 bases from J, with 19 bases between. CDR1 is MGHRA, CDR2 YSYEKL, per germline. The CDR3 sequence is CASSQVRHSAGSSYEQYF. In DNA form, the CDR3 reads TGCGCCAGCAGCCAAGTCCGCCACTCTGCGGGGAGCTCCTACGAGCAGTACTTC.

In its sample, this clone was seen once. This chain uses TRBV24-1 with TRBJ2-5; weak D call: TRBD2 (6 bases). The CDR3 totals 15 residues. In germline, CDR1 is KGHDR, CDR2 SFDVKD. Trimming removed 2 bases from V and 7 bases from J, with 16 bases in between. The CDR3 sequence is CATSDSGRGTWTQYF. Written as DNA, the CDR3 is TGTGCCACCAGTGATTCGGGACGGGGGACTTGGACCCAGTACTTC.

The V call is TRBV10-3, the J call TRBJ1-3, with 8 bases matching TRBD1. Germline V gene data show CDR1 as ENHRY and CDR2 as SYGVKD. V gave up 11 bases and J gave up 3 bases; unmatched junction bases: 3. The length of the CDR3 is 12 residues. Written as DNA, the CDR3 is TGTGCCGTGGGGACAGGTGGAAACACCATATATTTT. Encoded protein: CAVGTGGNTIYF.

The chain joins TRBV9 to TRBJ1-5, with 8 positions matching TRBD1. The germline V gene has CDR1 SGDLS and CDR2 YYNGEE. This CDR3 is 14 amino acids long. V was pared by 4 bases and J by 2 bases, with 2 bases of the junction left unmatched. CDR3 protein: CASSSGGGNQPQHF. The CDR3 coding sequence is TGTGCCAGCAGCTCAGGGGGCGGCAATCAGCCCCAGCATTTT.

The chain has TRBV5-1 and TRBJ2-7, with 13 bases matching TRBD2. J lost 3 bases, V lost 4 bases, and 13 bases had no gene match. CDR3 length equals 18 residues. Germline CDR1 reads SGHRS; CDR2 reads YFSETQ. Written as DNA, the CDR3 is TGCGCCAGCAGCCGCCTAACTAGCGGGGGGGCGGTGGGCTACGAGCAGTACTTC. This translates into CASSRLTSGGAVGYEQYF.

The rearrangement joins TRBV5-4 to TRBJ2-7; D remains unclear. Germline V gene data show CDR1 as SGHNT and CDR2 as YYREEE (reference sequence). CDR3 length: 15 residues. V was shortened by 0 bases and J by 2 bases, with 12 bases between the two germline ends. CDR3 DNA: TGTGCCAGCAGCTTGGGTATTGCGGAAACCTACGAGCAGTACTTC. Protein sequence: CASSLGIAETYEQYF.

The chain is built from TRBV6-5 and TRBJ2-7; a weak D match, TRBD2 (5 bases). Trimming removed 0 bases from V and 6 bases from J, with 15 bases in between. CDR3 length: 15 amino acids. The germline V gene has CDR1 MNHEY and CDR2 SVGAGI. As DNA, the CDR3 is TGTGCCAGCAGTTACTCGGGAGACGGAGCTTTCGAGCAGTACTTC. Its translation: CASSYSGDGAFEQYF.

CDR3 region: CASSYPFPSSYNEQFF. CDR3 DNA sequence: TGTGCCAGCAGTTACCCGTTCCCGAGCTCCTACAATGAGCAGTTCTTC. The genes are TRBV6-5 and TRBJ2-1; D gene unclear. Trimming removed 2 bases from V and 0 bases from J, with 11 bases in between. The CDR3 loop spans 16 amino acids. The germline CDR1 and CDR2 sequences are MNHEY and SVGAGI.

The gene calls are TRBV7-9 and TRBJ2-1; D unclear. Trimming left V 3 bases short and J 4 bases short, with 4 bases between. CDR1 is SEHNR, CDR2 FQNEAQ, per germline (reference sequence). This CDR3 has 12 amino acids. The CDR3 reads CASSFGYNEQFF. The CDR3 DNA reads TGTGCCAGCAGCTTCGGTTACAATGAGCAGTTCTTC.